This is a list of T cell receptor beta chains from one sample in a study of PD-1 blockade in mismatch repair-deficient tumors. Sequencing was performed with immunoSEQ multiplex PCR; in TCRdb, only in-frame clones are kept and a portion is missing. The data hold 39,000 or so clones, with approximately 83% observed a single time. The sequencing used PBMCs, collected less than 40 weeks after starting pembrolizumab. The receptors derive from an adult with mismatch repair-deficient cancer. The CDR3 runs from the conserved cysteine through the conserved F or W. The order of the fields is D gene, J gene, clone size, V gene, CDR3 DNA, CDR3 protein. A D gene is named only where the DNA matches it firmly. A clone size is listed for some rows: how often the clone was seen (once, few, many), or a class if it is expanded.

.,TRBJ2-7,few,TRBV5-1,TGCGCCAGCAGCCCCCAGACAGTCACCTACGAGCAGTACTTC,CASSPQTVTYEQYF
TRBD1,TRBJ2-6,.,TRBV5-1,TGCGCCAGCAGCCAGGGGGCAGCCGTTCTAGGGGCCAACGTCCTGACTTTC,CASSQGAAVLGANVLTF
.,TRBJ1-5,.,TRBV19,TGTGCCAGTAAGGAGGTACGTTATAGCAATCAGCCCCAGCATTTT,CASKEVRYSNQPQHF
TRBD2,TRBJ2-1,.,TRBV4-1,TGCGCCAGCAGCCCAGGACTAGACGGGAATGAGCAGTTCTTC,CASSPGLDGNEQFF
.,TRBJ1-1,.,TRBV4-1,TGCGCCAGCAGCCAAGTTCGGGGAAAACACACTGAAGCTTTCTTT,CASSQVRGKHTEAFF
TRBD2,TRBJ2-7,.,TRBV29-1,TGCAGCGTTGAAGTCCCCAGAGCGGGAGACCCCAGTGGGTACGAGCAGTACTTC,CSVEVPRAGDPSGYEQYF
.,TRBJ2-1,.,TRBV7-3,TGTGCCAGCAGCTCTCGGGTCGACAATGAGCAGTTCTTC,CASSSRVDNEQFF
TRBD2,TRBJ2-2,once,TRBV5-1,TGCGCCAGCACTAGCGGGAGCAACACCGGGGAGCTGTTTTTT,CASTSGSNTGELFF
TRBD2,TRBJ2-3,.,TRBV7-2,TGTGCCAGCAGCCCCGTGGGGCGGGAGAGCACAGATACGCAGTATTTT,CASSPVGRESTDTQYF
.,TRBJ2-4,.,TRBV7-2,TGTGCCAGCAGCTTATCAGGGCCGGACATTCAGTACTTC,CASSLSGPDIQYF
.,TRBJ1-4,once,TRBV30,TGTGCCTGGGCCGAAGTCCCGGGTCAAATGGCGGCTAATGAAAAACTGTTTTTT,CAWAEVPGQMAANEKLFF
.,TRBJ2-5,once,TRBV6-5,TGTGCCAGCAGTTACTCGTTGGTCGGGGGTGAGACCCAGTACTTC,CASSYSLVGGETQYF
TRBD2,TRBJ2-1,.,TRBV18,TGTGCCAGCTCCCCTTCCCTCCTAGCGGGAGATAATGAGCAGTTCTTC,CASSPSLLAGDNEQFF
.,TRBJ1-1,.,TRBV6-1,TGTGCCAGCAGTGAAATGTCCAGTAACACTGAAGCTTTCTTT,CASSEMSSNTEAFF
.,TRBJ2-1,once,TRBV27,TGTGCCAGCAGCAGGCAGGTCTCCTACAATGAGCAGTTCTTC,CASSRQVSYNEQFF
.,TRBJ1-5,.,TRBV7-9,TGTGCCAGCAGCCTTACAGAAGTTCAGCCCCAGCATTTT,CASSLTEVQPQHF
.,TRBJ2-7,few,TRBV27,TGTGCCAGCAGTTGGGGACTCTCCTACGAGCAGTACTTC,CASSWGLSYEQYF
.,TRBJ2-2,.,TRBV7-3,TGTGCCAGCAGCCTTGAGGGGGATCCCGGGGAGCTGTTTTTT,CASSLEGDPGELFF
TRBD1,TRBJ1-5,.,TRBV2,TGTGCCAGCAGTGCCGACTTAAACAGGGGACGCAATCAGCCCCAGCATTTT,CASSADLNRGRNQPQHF
.,TRBJ1-2,.,TRBV27,TGTGCCATTCGCCATACAGGGAACTATGGCTACACCTTC,CAIRHTGNYGYTF
TRBD1,TRBJ1-1,.,TRBV11-3,TGTGCCAGCAGCTCTACGGACAGGCGGATGAACACTGAAGCTTTCTTT,CASSSTDRRMNTEAFF
.,TRBJ2-7,few,TRBV6-1,TGTGCCAGCAGTGCCCTGGAGGCCTACGACTACGAGCAGTACTTC,CASSALEAYDYEQYF
.,TRBJ1-2,.,TRBV10-3,TGTGCCATCAAGGGGACTAACTATGGCTACACCTTC,CAIKGTNYGYTF
.,TRBJ2-5,.,TRBV28,TGTGCCAGCAGCGGTGAGACCCAGTACTTC,CASSGETQYF
.,TRBJ2-7,.,TRBV29-1,TGCAGCGCTCTCACTAGGATCCTTGGGGACGAGCAGTACTTC,CSALTRILGDEQYF
TRBD2,TRBJ2-7,.,TRBV11-2,TGTGCCAGCAGCTTAGTTCGGGGGGTAGGGGAGCAGTACTTC,CASSLVRGVGEQYF
TRBD1,TRBJ2-7,.,TRBV5-8,TGTGCCAGCAGCTCGCCGGGACAGGGCAAGAACGAGCAGTACTTC,CASSSPGQGKNEQYF
.,TRBJ1-3,.,TRBV6-6,TGTGCCAGCAGTTCCCTCAGGGGACCCGGAAACACCATATATTTT,CASSSLRGPGNTIYF
.,TRBJ2-1,.,TRBV11-2,TGTGCCAGCAGCTTAGTTGGACAGGGAGGGTATGAGCAGTTCTTC,CASSLVGQGGYEQFF
TRBD2,TRBJ2-7,once,TRBV5-1,TGCGCCAGCAGCTTGGGACTAGCGGGAGCTAACGAGCAGTACTTC,CASSLGLAGANEQYF
.,TRBJ1-3,.,TRBV6-5,TGTGCCAGCAGTCGGACTGAGACTGGAAACACCATATATTTT,CASSRTETGNTIYF
.,TRBJ1-1,.,TRBV7-9,TGTGCCAGCGTGGGGGAGGGATCCCTTACTGAAGCTTTCTTT,CASVGEGSLTEAFF
TRBD2,TRBJ2-7,once,TRBV15,TGTGCCACCTCACGGGTAGCGGGTTCCTACGAGCAGTACTTC,CATSRVAGSYEQYF
.,TRBJ2-5,.,TRBV28,TGTGCCAGCAGTTTAGTGGGAGTCACCCGTGCGTACTTC,CASSLVGVTRAYF
.,TRBJ2-1,.,TRBV19,TGTGCCAGTAGTATCCGAGAGTCCTACAATGAGCAGTTCTTC,CASSIRESYNEQFF
TRBD2,TRBJ2-1,.,TRBV30,TGTGCCTGGGACGCGGGCCGGGGAGGGATTTCCTACAATGAGCAGTTCTTC,CAWDAGRGGISYNEQFF
.,TRBJ1-1,.,TRBV5-4,TGTGCCAGCAGCTTGGAAACAGGGTGGACTGAAGCTTTCTTT,CASSLETGWTEAFF
TRBD1,TRBJ2-7,.,TRBV28,TGTGCCAGCAGTTTCCTACCCGGGACAGGGGTCTACGAGCAGTACTTC,CASSFLPGTGVYEQYF
TRBD2,TRBJ2-1,.,TRBV5-1,TGCGCCAGCAGCGCGGGAGGGCGGAATGAGCAGTTCTTC,CASSAGGRNEQFF
TRBD1,TRBJ2-5,.,TRBV29-1,TGCAGCGTCAACAGGGGGACGGAGACCCAGTACTTC,CSVNRGTETQYF
.,TRBJ2-2,once,TRBV27,TGTGCCAGCGGCACAGATCTCCTTCCGGCCCCCACCGGGGAGCTGTTTTTT,CASGTDLLPAPTGELFF